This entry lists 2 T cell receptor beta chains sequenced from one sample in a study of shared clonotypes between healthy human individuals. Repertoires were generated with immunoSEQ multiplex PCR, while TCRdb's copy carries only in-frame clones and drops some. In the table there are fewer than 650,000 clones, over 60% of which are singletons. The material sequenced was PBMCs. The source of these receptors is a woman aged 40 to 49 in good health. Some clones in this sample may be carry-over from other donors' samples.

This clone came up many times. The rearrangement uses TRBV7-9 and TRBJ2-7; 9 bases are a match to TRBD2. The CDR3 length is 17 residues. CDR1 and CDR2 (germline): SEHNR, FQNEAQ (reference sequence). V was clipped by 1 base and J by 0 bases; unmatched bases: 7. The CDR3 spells CASSLVSLAGTSYEQYF. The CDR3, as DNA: TGTGCCAGCAGCTTAGTTTCGCTAGCGGGAACCTCCTACGAGCAGTACTTC.

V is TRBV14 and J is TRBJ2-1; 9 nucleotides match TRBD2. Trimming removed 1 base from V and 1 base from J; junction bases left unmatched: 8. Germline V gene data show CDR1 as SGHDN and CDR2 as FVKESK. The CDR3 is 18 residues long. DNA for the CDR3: TGTGCCAGCAGCCAAGGGCGTTTAGCGGGAGTATCCTACAATGAGCAGTTCTTC. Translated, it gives CASSQGRLAGVSYNEQFF.